The entry below gives a single T cell receptor (beta chain) sequence along with its context. These data belong to a study of blood T cell repertoires in COVID-19. Generated by immunoSEQ multiplex PCR, the TCRdb table keeps only in-frame clones and is missing some. The sample has around 140,000 clones, roughly 88% seen once. CDR3 size: 14 residues. The germline V gene has CDR1 KGHDR and CDR2 SFDVKD. Trimming removed 6 bases from V and 4 bases from J; junction bases left unmatched: 1. Sequencing was carried out using peripheral blood. This TCR came from a woman aged 45-65 years with acute or convalescent COVID-19. The V and J genes are TRBV24-1 and TRBJ2-3, with 12 nucleotides matching TRBD2. The CDR3 nucleotides read TGTGCCACCAGTCCTAGCGGGGGGGCAGATACGCAGTATTTT. This encodes CATSPSGGADTQYF.